This note documents a single T cell receptor (beta chain) sequence. The CDR3 is made up of 14 amino acids. Trimming left V 5 bases short and J 5 bases short, with 16 bases between. The V gene's germline CDR1 is DFQATT and CDR2 SNEGSKA (reference sequence). These data come from a study of patients and donors after allogeneic stem cell transplantation. Each CDR3 protein gets one entry after TCRdb re-called the RT-PCR reads with MiXCR. The sample lists about 960,000 distinct CDR3 sequences; approximately 18% were seen once. Sequenced sample: blood, either unsorted or a sorted T cell fraction (not recorded which). The TCR was taken from a human donor who was either an allogeneic HSCT recipient or a stem cell or donor lymphocyte infusion donor (not recorded which). It is not recorded whose cells these are; they may come from a transplant donor. The chain links TRBV20-1 to TRBJ2-4, with D perhaps TRBD1 (6 bases). The DNA of the CDR3 is TGCAGTGCTTCTCGGACAGTTAGGGAAAACATTCAGTACTTC. Encoded protein: CSASRTVRENIQYF.